These T cell receptor beta chains were read from a single sample in a study of blood T cell repertoires in COVID-19. Assay used: immunoSEQ multiplex PCR; TCRdb lists only in-frame clones, some missing. The sample has roughly 74,000 clones; around 88% are singletons. The sequenced material came from peripheral blood. Receptor source: a woman aged 80 or over with active or convalescent COVID-19. The CDR3 runs from the conserved cysteine through the conserved F or W. The order of the fields is D gene, J gene, clone size, V gene, CDR3 DNA, CDR3 protein. A D gene is named only where the DNA matches it firmly. Clone size is stated in some rows and not others, as once, few, many or a class when expanded.

D gene: NA
J gene: TRBJ2-7
clone size: NA
V gene: TRBV13
CDR3 DNA: TGTGCCAGCAGCTTAGAATCCCAGGGCGAGCAGTACTTC
CDR3 protein: CASSLESQGEQYF

D gene: TRBD2
J gene: TRBJ2-7
clone size: NA
V gene: TRBV6-5
CDR3 DNA: TGTGCCAGCAGTTATTACGTGGGGGGGGGACCGTACGAGCAGTACTTC
CDR3 protein: CASSYYVGGGPYEQYF

D gene: TRBD2
J gene: TRBJ2-1
clone size: NA
V gene: TRBV24-1
CDR3 DNA: TGTGCCACCGCACCTAGCGGGAGTTACAATGAGCAGTTCTTC
CDR3 protein: CATAPSGSYNEQFF

D gene: NA
J gene: TRBJ1-4
clone size: NA
V gene: TRBV15
CDR3 DNA: TGTGCCACCAGCATTTGGGCGGGTAGTAATGAAAAACTGTTTTTT
CDR3 protein: CATSIWAGSNEKLFF

D gene: NA
J gene: TRBJ1-1
clone size: once
V gene: TRBV3-1/TRBV3-2
CDR3 DNA: TGTGCCAGCAGCCAAGATAGGGGAACTGAAGCTTTCTTT
CDR3 protein: CASSQDRGTEAFF

D gene: TRBD2
J gene: TRBJ2-1
clone size: NA
V gene: TRBV7-9
CDR3 DNA: TGTGCCAGCAGCTGGGGCCAACTAGCGGGGGGACACAATGAGCAGTTCTTC
CDR3 protein: CASSWGQLAGGHNEQFF

D gene: TRBD1
J gene: TRBJ2-4
clone size: few
V gene: TRBV5-1
CDR3 DNA: TGCGCCAGCAGCTTTGTACAGGGGGCGGCCAAAAACATTCAGTACTTC
CDR3 protein: CASSFVQGAAKNIQYF

D gene: NA
J gene: TRBJ1-2
clone size: few
V gene: TRBV7-8
CDR3 DNA: TGTGCCAGCAGCTTAGACAGTTTTCCCGACTATGGCTACACCTTC
CDR3 protein: CASSLDSFPDYGYTF

D gene: NA
J gene: TRBJ2-2
clone size: NA
V gene: TRBV5-4
CDR3 DNA: TGTGCCAGCAAGAGCGGGCTTACCGGGGAGCTGTTTTTT
CDR3 protein: CASKSGLTGELFF

D gene: NA
J gene: TRBJ2-7
clone size: once
V gene: TRBV7-8
CDR3 DNA: TGTGCCAGCAGCCCGCGGGGCGGGATGAGCTACGAGCAGTACTTC
CDR3 protein: CASSPRGGMSYEQYF

D gene: TRBD2
J gene: TRBJ2-3
clone size: NA
V gene: TRBV2
CDR3 DNA: TGTGCCAGCCTGGGGGGGGTTTCCACAGATACGCAGTATTTT
CDR3 protein: CASLGGVSTDTQYF

D gene: TRBD1
J gene: TRBJ2-7
clone size: NA
V gene: TRBV19
CDR3 DNA: TGTGCCAGTAGTATAAACCCGACAGGGGACGAGCAGTACTTC
CDR3 protein: CASSINPTGDEQYF

D gene: NA
J gene: TRBJ2-2
clone size: NA
V gene: TRBV5-1
CDR3 DNA: TGCGCCAGCTCAAAAGGGGTTGTCGGGACCGGGGAGCTGTTTTTT
CDR3 protein: CASSKGVVGTGELFF

D gene: NA
J gene: TRBJ1-2
clone size: NA
V gene: TRBV6-2/TRBV6-3
CDR3 DNA: TGTGCCAGCAGCCCTACAGGCCTGAGGGGCTACACCTTC
CDR3 protein: CASSPTGLRGYTF

D gene: NA
J gene: TRBJ2-1
clone size: NA
V gene: TRBV21-1
CDR3 DNA: TGTGCCAGCAGCACCCCTCGGGGGACTAGCGGGTTGAATGAGCAGTTCTTC
CDR3 protein: CASSTPRGTSGLNEQFF

D gene: TRBD1
J gene: TRBJ1-1
clone size: NA
V gene: TRBV25-1
CDR3 DNA: TGTGCCAGCAGTGAAAAAGGACAGGGAGGGACTGAAGCTTTCTTT
CDR3 protein: CASSEKGQGGTEAFF

D gene: NA
J gene: TRBJ1-2
clone size: NA
V gene: TRBV6-5
CDR3 DNA: TGTGCCAGCAGTTACTCGATCCGGGGTGGCTACACCTTC
CDR3 protein: CASSYSIRGGYTF

D gene: NA
J gene: TRBJ2-7
clone size: NA
V gene: TRBV5-1
CDR3 DNA: TGCGCCAGCAGCCAACTGACGGGAACCTACGAGCAGTACTTC
CDR3 protein: CASSQLTGTYEQYF

D gene: TRBD1
J gene: TRBJ2-6
clone size: NA
V gene: TRBV7-3
CDR3 DNA: TGTGCCAGCGCCGGACAGGGTTCTGGGGCCAACGTCCTGACTTTC
CDR3 protein: CASAGQGSGANVLTF

D gene: TRBD2
J gene: TRBJ2-1
clone size: NA
V gene: TRBV19
CDR3 DNA: TGTGCCAGTAGTCGACTAGCGGGAGAAGGGAATGAGCAGTTCTTC
CDR3 protein: CASSRLAGEGNEQFF

D gene: NA
J gene: TRBJ1-1
clone size: NA
V gene: TRBV6-5
CDR3 DNA: TGTGCCAGCAAGAAGGGAGACACTGAAGCTTTCTTT
CDR3 protein: CASKKGDTEAFF

D gene: NA
J gene: TRBJ1-2
clone size: NA
V gene: TRBV19
CDR3 DNA: TGTGCCAGTACCAAACAGGGAGGGGGCTATGGCTACACCTTC
CDR3 protein: CASTKQGGGYGYTF

D gene: NA
J gene: TRBJ2-5
clone size: NA
V gene: TRBV2
CDR3 DNA: TGTGCCAGCACCCCTTCGGAGACCCAGTACTTC
CDR3 protein: CASTPSETQYF

D gene: NA
J gene: TRBJ2-4
clone size: NA
V gene: TRBV5-1
CDR3 DNA: TGCGCCAGCAGCCCGGACACTTTAAACATTCAGTACTTC
CDR3 protein: CASSPDTLNIQYF

D gene: NA
J gene: TRBJ1-5
clone size: NA
V gene: TRBV19
CDR3 DNA: TGTGCCAGTAGTTCCTACAGGGATCAGCCCCAGCATTTT
CDR3 protein: CASSSYRDQPQHF

D gene: NA
J gene: TRBJ2-1
clone size: NA
V gene: TRBV10-3
CDR3 DNA: TGTGCCATCAGTGTGGGGAGCAGCTCCTACAATGAGCAGTTCTTC
CDR3 protein: CAISVGSSSYNEQFF

D gene: NA
J gene: TRBJ1-1
clone size: NA
V gene: TRBV2
CDR3 DNA: TGTGCCAGCAGTCTGGACACTTTTAACACTGAAGCTTTCTTT
CDR3 protein: CASSLDTFNTEAFF

D gene: TRBD1
J gene: TRBJ2-5
clone size: NA
V gene: TRBV24-1
CDR3 DNA: TGTGCCTCATCCGGGACAGGGATTGATCGTGCGGAGACCCAGTACTTC
CDR3 protein: CASSGTGIDRAETQYF

D gene: TRBD2
J gene: TRBJ2-3
clone size: NA
V gene: TRBV15
CDR3 DNA: TGTGCCACCAGCAGAGCCCGACTAGCCTCCACAGATACGCAGTATTTT
CDR3 protein: CATSRARLASTDTQYF

D gene: TRBD2
J gene: TRBJ2-2
clone size: NA
V gene: TRBV7-2
CDR3 DNA: TGTGCCAGCAGCTTAGTCGGGGGGGAAACCGGGGAGCTGTTTTTT
CDR3 protein: CASSLVGGETGELFF